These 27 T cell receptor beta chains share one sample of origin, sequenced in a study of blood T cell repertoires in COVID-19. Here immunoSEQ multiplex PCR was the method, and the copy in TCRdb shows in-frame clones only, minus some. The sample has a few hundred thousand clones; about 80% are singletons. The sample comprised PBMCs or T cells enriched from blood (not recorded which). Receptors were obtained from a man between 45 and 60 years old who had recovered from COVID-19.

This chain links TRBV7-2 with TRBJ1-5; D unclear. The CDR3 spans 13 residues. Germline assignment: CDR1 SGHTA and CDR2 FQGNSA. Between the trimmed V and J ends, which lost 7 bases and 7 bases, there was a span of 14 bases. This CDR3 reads CASTTPPGQPQHF. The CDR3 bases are TGTGCCAGCACCACCCCCCCGGGGCAGCCCCAGCATTTT.

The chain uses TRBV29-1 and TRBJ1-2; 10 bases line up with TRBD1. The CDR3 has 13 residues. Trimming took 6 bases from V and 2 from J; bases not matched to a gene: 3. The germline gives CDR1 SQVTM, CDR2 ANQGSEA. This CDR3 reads CSVRTGGNYGYTF. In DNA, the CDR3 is TGCAGCGTCCGGACAGGGGGAAACTATGGCTACACCTTC.

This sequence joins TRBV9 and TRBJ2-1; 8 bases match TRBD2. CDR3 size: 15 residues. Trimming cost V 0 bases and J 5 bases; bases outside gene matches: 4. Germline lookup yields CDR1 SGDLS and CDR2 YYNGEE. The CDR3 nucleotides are TGTGCCAGCAGCGTAGCTTTACTAGCGGACAATGAGCAGTTCTTC. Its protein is CASSVALLADNEQFF.

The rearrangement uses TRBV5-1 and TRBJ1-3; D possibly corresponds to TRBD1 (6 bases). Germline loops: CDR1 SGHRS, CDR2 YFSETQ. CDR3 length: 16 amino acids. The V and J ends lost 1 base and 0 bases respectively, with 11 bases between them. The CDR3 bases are TGCGCCAGCAGCTTGCAGGGGTCCATCTCTGGAAACACCATATATTTT. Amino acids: CASSLQGSISGNTIYF.

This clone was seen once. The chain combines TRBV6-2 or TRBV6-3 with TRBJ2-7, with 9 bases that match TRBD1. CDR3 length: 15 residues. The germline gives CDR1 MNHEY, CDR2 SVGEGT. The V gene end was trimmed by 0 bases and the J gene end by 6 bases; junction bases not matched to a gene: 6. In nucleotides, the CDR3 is TGTGCCAGCAGTTACTCGGGGACAGGGACGTTCGAGCAGTACTTC. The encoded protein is CASSYSGTGTFEQYF.

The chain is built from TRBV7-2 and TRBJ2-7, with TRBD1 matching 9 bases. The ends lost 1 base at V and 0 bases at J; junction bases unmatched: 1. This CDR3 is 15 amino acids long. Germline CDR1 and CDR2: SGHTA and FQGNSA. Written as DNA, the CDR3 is TGTGCCAGCAGCTTAGGACAGGGGGGCTCCTACGAGCAGTACTTC. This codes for CASSLGQGGSYEQYF.

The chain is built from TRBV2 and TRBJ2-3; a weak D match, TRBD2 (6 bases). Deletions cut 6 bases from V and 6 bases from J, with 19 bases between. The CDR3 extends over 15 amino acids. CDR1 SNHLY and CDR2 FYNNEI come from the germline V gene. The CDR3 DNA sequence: TGTGCCAGCAGGCCCCGGGACTCCCGAACGGATACGCAGTATTTT. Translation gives CASRPRDSRTDTQYF.

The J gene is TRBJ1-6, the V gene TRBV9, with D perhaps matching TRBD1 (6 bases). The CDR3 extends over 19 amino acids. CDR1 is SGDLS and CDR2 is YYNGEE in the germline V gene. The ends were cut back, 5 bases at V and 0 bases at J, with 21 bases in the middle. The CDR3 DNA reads TGTGCCAGCAGTAAGACCGGCGGGGGCAGGGGCTCCTATAATTCACCCCTCCACTTT. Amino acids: CASSKTGGGRGSYNSPLHF. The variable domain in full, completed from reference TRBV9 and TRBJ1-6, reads DSGVTQTPKHLITATGQRVTLRCSPRSGDLSVYWYQQSLDQGLQFLIQYYNGEERAKGNILERFSAQQFPDLHSELNLSSLELGDSALYFCASSKTGGGRGSYNSPLHFGNGTRLTVT.

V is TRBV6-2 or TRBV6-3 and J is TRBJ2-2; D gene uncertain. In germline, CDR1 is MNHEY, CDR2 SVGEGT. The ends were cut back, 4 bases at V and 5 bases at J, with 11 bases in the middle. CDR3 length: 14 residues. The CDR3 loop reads CASSSQRGTGELFF. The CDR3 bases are TGTGCCAGCAGTTCCCAGCGAGGAACCGGGGAGCTGTTTTTT.

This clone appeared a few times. The CDR3 region is CASSSRTVYEQYF. CDR3 nucleotide sequence: TGTGCCAGCAGCTCTCGTACGGTTTACGAGCAGTACTTC. The V call is TRBV7-2, the J call TRBJ2-7; D gene uncertain. The CDR3 is made up of 13 amino acids. V was clipped by 4 bases and J by 4 bases, with 11 bases between them. Germline V gives CDR1 SGHTA, CDR2 FQGNSA.

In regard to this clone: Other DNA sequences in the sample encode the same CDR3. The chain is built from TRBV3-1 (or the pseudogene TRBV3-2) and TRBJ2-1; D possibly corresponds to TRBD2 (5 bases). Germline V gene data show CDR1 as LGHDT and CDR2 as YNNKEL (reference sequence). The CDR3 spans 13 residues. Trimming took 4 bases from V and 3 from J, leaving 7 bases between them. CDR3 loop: CASSPRDYNEQFF. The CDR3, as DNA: TGTGCCAGCAGCCCACGGGACTACAATGAGCAGTTCTTC.

The CDR3 DNA follows: TGTGCCAGCAAAACGGGGGGGCCCTTCAACGAGCAGTACTTC. It codes for CASKTGGPFNEQYF. The rearrangement links TRBV6-5 to TRBJ2-7; 8 bases are a match to TRBD2. V lost 7 bases and J lost 5; bases outside the gene matches: 10. Per germline, CDR1 MNHEY and CDR2 SVGAGI. This CDR3 has 14 amino acids.

CDR3 in DNA: TGTGCCAGCAGCTTTGGGACAGGGCCCTACGAGCAGTACTTC. This sequence encodes CASSFGTGPYEQYF. The rearrangement uses TRBV7-2 and TRBJ2-7, with 9 nucleotides matching TRBD1. The CDR3 totals 14 residues. Per germline, CDR1 SGHTA and CDR2 FQGNSA. The junction had 2 bases not matched to a gene; V was cut back by 3 bases and J by 2 bases.

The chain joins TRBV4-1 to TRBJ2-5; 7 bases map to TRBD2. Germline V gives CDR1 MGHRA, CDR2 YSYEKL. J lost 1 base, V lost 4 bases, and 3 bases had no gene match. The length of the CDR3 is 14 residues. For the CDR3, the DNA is TGCGCCAGCAGCCTAGGACTAGTCCAAGAGACCCAGTACTTC. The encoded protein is CASSLGLVQETQYF.

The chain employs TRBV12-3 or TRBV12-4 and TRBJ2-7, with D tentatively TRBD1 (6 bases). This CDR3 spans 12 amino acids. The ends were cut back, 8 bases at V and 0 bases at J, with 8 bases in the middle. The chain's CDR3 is CASQGSSYEQYF. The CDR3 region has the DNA TGTGCCAGCCAGGGGAGCTCCTACGAGCAGTACTTC.

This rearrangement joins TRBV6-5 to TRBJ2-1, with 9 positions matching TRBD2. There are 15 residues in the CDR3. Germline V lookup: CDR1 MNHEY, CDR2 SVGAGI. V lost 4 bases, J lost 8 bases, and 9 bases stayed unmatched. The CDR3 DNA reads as TGTGCCAGCAGTTGGGGGGTAGCGGGAGTTTATGAGCAGTTCTTC. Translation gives CASSWGVAGVYEQFF.

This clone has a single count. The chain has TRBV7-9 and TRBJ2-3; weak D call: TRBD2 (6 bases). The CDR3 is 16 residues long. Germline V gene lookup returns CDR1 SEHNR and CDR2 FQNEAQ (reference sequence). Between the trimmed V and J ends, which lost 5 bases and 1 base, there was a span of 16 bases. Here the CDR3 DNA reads TGTGCCAGCAGCCGATGGCCTCGCGGGGGCACAGATACGCAGTATTTT. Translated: CASSRWPRGGTDTQYF.

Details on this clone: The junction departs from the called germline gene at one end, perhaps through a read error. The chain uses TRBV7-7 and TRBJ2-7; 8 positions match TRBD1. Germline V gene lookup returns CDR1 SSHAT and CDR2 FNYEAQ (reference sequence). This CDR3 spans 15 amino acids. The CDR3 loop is CASSLTPTGENEQYF. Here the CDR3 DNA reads TGTGCTAGCAGCTTAACCCCGACAGGGGAGAACGAGCAGTACTTC.

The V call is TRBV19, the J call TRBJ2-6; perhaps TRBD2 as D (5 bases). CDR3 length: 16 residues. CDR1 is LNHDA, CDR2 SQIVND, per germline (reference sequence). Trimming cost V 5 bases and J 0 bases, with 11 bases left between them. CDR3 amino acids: CASSAGLTSGANVLTF. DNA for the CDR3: TGTGCCAGTAGTGCCGGACTTACCTCTGGGGCCAACGTCCTGACTTTC. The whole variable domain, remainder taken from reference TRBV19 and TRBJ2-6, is DGGITQSPKYLFRKEGQNVTLSCEQNLNHDAMYWYRQDPGQGLRLIYYSQIVNDFQKGDIAEGYSVSREKKESFPLTVTSAQKNPTAFYLCASSAGLTSGANVLTFGAGSRLTVL.

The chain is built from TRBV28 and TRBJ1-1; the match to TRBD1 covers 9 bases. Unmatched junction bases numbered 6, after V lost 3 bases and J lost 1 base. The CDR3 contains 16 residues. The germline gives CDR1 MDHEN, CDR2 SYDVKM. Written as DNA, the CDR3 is TGTGCCAGCAGTTTGCCGGGGACAGGGTGGAACACTGAAGCTTTCTTT. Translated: CASSLPGTGWNTEAFF.

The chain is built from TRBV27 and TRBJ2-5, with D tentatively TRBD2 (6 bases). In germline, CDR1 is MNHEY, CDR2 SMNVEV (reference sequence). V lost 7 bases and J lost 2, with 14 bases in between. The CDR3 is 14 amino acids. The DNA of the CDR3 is TGTGCCAGCAAAAGGGGCGGGGCTCAAGAGACCCAGTACTTC. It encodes CASKRGGAQETQYF.

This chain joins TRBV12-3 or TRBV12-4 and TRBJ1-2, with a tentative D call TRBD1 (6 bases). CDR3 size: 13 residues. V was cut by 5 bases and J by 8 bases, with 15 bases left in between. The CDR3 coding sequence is TGTGCCAGCAGTGACAGGACTGCTAGAGGCTACACCTTC. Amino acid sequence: CASSDRTARGYTF.

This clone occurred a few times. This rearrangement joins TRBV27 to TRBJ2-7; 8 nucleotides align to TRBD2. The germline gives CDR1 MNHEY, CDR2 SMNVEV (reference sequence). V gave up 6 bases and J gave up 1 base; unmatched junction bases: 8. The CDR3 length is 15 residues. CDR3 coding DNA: TGTGCCAGCAGCTCTCGGACTAGCCGGTCCTACGAGCAGTACTTC. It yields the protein CASSSRTSRSYEQYF.

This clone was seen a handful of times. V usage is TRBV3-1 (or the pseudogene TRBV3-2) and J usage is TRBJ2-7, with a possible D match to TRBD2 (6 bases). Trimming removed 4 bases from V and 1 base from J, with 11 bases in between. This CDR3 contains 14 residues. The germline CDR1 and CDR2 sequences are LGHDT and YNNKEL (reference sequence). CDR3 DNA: TGTGCCAGCAGCCTAGCGGACCCTTCCTACGAGCAGTACTTC. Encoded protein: CASSLADPSYEQYF.

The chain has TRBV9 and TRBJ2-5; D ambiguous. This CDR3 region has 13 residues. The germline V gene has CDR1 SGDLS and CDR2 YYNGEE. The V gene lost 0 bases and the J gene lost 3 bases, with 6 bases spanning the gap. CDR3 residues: CASSVGPKETQYF. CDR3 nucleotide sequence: TGTGCCAGCAGCGTAGGGCCCAAAGAGACCCAGTACTTC.

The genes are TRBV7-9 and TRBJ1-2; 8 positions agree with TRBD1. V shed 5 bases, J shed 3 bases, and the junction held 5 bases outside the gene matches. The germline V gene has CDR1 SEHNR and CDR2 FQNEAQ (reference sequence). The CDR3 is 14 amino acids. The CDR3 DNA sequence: TGTGCCAGCAGCGGACCGACAGGGGACTATGGCTACACCTTC. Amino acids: CASSGPTGDYGYTF.

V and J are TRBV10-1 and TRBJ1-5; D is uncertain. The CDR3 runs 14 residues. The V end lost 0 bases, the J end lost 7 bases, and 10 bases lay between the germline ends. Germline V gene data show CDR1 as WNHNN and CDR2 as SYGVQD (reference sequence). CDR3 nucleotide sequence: TGCGCCAGCAGTGAGTCGACTCCCCCACAGCCCCAGCATTTT. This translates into CASSESTPPQPQHF.